Listed here are 15 T cell receptor beta chains from one sample, sequenced in a study of blood T cell repertoires in COVID-19. Clones were sequenced by immunoSEQ multiplex PCR, and TCRdb holds only the in-frame ones, with some missing. This sample has 190,000 or so clones, with 70% to 85% found just once. Sequencing was carried out using peripheral blood. These receptors were obtained from a woman of 80 years or more with acute or convalescent COVID-19.

The J gene is TRBJ2-1, the V gene TRBV5-4, with 9 bases that match TRBD2. The CDR3 runs 16 residues. Germline CDR1 reads SGHNT; CDR2 reads YYREEE (reference sequence). V lost 0 bases and J lost 10; bases outside the gene matches: 11. CDR3 coding DNA: TGTGCCAGCAGCTTGGGGGCTAGCGGGGAAGTCATGGAGCAGTTCTTC. Protein product: CASSLGASGEVMEQFF.

The rearrangement links TRBV19 to TRBJ2-2; no firm D call. Germline assignment: CDR1 LNHDA and CDR2 SQIVND (reference sequence). V was clipped by 5 bases and J by 10 bases, with 8 bases between them. The CDR3 length is 11 residues. The CDR3: CASSLAAELFF. The CDR3 DNA sequence: TGTGCCAGTAGTTTGGCGGCGGAGCTGTTTTTT. The full variable domain, with the rest looked up from reference TRBV19 and TRBJ2-2, is DGGITQSPKYLFRKEGQNVTLSCEQNLNHDAMYWYRQDPGQGLRLIYYSQIVNDFQKGDIAEGYSVSREKKESFPLTVTSAQKNPTAFYLCASSLAAELFFGEGSRLTVL.

In this sample, this clone turned up a few times. The sample contains more than one DNA sequence encoding this CDR3. The chain combines TRBV7-6 with TRBJ1-1; 8 positions match TRBD1. The CDR3 covers 13 residues. Per the germline V gene, CDR1 is SGHVS and CDR2 is FNYEAQ. The V gene end was trimmed by 5 bases and the J gene end by 4 bases; junction bases not matched to a gene: 3. CDR3: CASSRTGGTEAFF. In DNA form, the CDR3 reads TGTGCCAGCAGCAGAACAGGGGGCACTGAAGCTTTCTTT.

This clone appeared a single time. The gene calls are TRBV24-1 and TRBJ2-3, with D possibly TRBD2 on 5 matching bases. Per the germline V gene, CDR1 is KGHDR and CDR2 is SFDVKD. This CDR3 is built from 13 residues. Deletions cut 4 bases from V and 6 bases from J, with 10 bases between. CDR3 residues: CATSEIGEDTQYF. DNA of the CDR3: TGTGCCACCAGTGAGATCGGGGAGGATACGCAGTATTTT.

V is TRBV10-2 and J is TRBJ2-7; the D gene is possibly TRBD1 (6 bases). This CDR3 has 13 amino acids. The V end lost 3 bases, the J end lost 2 bases, and 8 bases lay between the germline ends. The germline CDR1 and CDR2 sequences are WSHSY and SAAADI. As DNA, the CDR3 is TGCGCCAGCAGTGACAGGGGCCCCTACGAGCAGTACTTC. Translating it yields CASSDRGPYEQYF.

The chain couples TRBV19 to TRBJ2-5, with TRBD1 matching 9 bases. V lost 7 bases and J lost 5; bases outside the gene matches: 8. The CDR3 is 14 residues long. Germline V gives CDR1 LNHDA, CDR2 SQIVND (reference sequence). In DNA form, the CDR3 reads TGTGCCAGTACTTCAACAGGGGGCAGTGAGACCCAGTACTTC. Its translation: CASTSTGGSETQYF.

The chain couples TRBV15 to TRBJ1-4, with TRBD1 as a possible D gene (5 bases). The V gene lost 0 bases and the J gene lost 3 bases, with 23 bases spanning the gap. The CDR3 has 20 amino acids. Germline CDR1 is LNHNV and CDR2 is YYDKDF (reference sequence). CDR3 in amino acids: CATSRDGLGILGGANEKLFF. The CDR3, as DNA: TGTGCCACCAGCAGAGACGGGCTCGGGATCCTCGGGGGAGCTAATGAAAAACTGTTTTTT.

This clone appeared a single time. V usage is TRBV6-5 and J usage is TRBJ2-1; 9 bases match TRBD2. CDR3 length equals 16 residues. V shed 0 bases and J 7 bases; nucleotides not matched to a gene: 7. Germline CDR1 reads MNHEY; CDR2 reads SVGAGI. CDR3 nucleotides: TGTGCCAGCAGTTACTCGATGGCTAGCGGGACGAATGAGCAGTTCTTC. Translated: CASSYSMASGTNEQFF.

The rearrangement uses TRBV6-5 and TRBJ2-7, with 7 bases fitting TRBD1. The CDR3 runs to 13 residues. From germline, CDR1 is MNHEY and CDR2 SVGAGI. J lost 5 bases, V lost 7 bases, and 8 bases had no gene match. The CDR3 bases are TGTGCCAGCACACTACAGGGGCCCCACGAGCAGTACTTC. Translation gives CASTLQGPHEQYF.

The chain recombines TRBV2 with TRBJ1-5, with 7 bases fitting TRBD1. Germline V lookup: CDR1 SNHLY, CDR2 FYNNEI. The CDR3 spans 12 residues. J gave up 9 bases and V 5 bases, and 4 bases lay outside the gene matches. CDR3: CASSQGGGPQHF. The CDR3 DNA follows: TGTGCCAGCAGTCAGGGGGGTGGGCCCCAGCATTTT.

J is TRBJ1-1 and V is TRBV7-9; a possible D gene is TRBD1 (5 bases). V was shortened by 2 bases and J by 8 bases, with 15 bases between the two germline ends. In germline, CDR1 is SEHNR, CDR2 FQNEAQ (reference sequence). This CDR3 contains 14 residues. Written as DNA, the CDR3 is TGTGCCAGCAGCTTATTATCGGGGACTGGGGAAGCTTTCTTT. Its translation: CASSLLSGTGEAFF. Full variable domain (outside the CDR3, taken from reference TRBV7-9 and TRBJ1-1): DTGVSQNPRHKITKRGQNVTFRCDPISEHNRLYWYRQTLGQGPEFLTYFQNEAQLEKSRLLSDRFSAERPKGSFSTLEIQRTEQGDSAMYLCASSLLSGTGEAFFGQGTRLTVV.

The chain links TRBV4-1 to TRBJ1-1, with TRBD1 matching over 7 bases. CDR1 MGHRA and CDR2 YSYEKL come from the germline V gene. V was pared by 1 base and J by 3 bases, with 14 bases of the junction left unmatched. The CDR3 sequence is 18 residues long. CDR3 region: CASSQATGSVVSDTEAFF. Here the CDR3 DNA reads TGCGCCAGCAGCCAAGCGACAGGGTCCGTTGTCTCGGACACTGAAGCTTTCTTT.

Only one count was recorded for this clone. The genes are TRBV19 and TRBJ2-7, with a tentative D call TRBD1 (6 bases). Trimming stripped 4 bases from V and 5 bases from J, with 15 bases between. Germline CDR1 and CDR2: LNHDA and SQIVND (reference sequence). CDR3 size: 14 residues. The CDR3 DNA reads as TGTGCCAGTAGTACCTCGGGCAGGGGCAACGAGCAGTACTTC. Protein product: CASSTSGRGNEQYF.

The J gene is TRBJ1-6, the V gene TRBV19, with 7 bases matching TRBD1. V lost 7 bases and J lost 5; bases outside the gene matches: 8. There are 15 residues in the CDR3. Germline lookup yields CDR1 LNHDA and CDR2 SQIVND (reference sequence). In nucleotides, the CDR3 is TGTGCCAGTACGACCGGGACAGCTAATAATTCACCCCTCCACTTT. Its protein is CASTTGTANNSPLHF.

The chain carries TRBV19 and TRBJ2-1, with TRBD2 matching 11 bases. The CDR3 spans 15 residues. V shed 5 bases, J shed 7 bases, and the junction held 7 bases outside the gene matches. Germline CDR1 LNHDA, CDR2 SQIVND (reference sequence). The CDR3 DNA reads as TGTGCCAGTAGTTTCCTAGCGGGAGGCGGTAATGAGCAGTTCTTC. This sequence encodes CASSFLAGGGNEQFF. The complete variable domain, with remaining parts taken from reference TRBV19 and TRBJ2-1, reads DGGITQSPKYLFRKEGQNVTLSCEQNLNHDAMYWYRQDPGQGLRLIYYSQIVNDFQKGDIAEGYSVSREKKESFPLTVTSAQKNPTAFYLCASSFLAGGGNEQFFGPGTRLTVL.